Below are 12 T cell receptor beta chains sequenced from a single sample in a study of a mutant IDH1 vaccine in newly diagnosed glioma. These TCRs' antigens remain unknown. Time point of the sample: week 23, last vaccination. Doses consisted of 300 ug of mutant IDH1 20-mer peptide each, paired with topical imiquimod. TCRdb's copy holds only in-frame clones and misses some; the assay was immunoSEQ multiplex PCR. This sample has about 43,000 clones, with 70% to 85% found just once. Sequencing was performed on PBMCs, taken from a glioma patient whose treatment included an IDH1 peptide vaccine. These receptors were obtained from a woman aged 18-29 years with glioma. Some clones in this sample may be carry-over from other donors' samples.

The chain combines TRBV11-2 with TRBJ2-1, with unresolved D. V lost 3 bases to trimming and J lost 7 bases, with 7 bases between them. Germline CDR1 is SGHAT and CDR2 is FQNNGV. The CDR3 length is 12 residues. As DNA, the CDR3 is TGTGCCAGCAGCTTTGGGGTTAATGAGCAGTTCTTC. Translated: CASSFGVNEQFF.

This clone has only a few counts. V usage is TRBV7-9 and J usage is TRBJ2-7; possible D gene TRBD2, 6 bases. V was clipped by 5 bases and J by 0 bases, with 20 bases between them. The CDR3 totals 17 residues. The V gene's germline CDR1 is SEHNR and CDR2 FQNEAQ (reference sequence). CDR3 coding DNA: TGTGCCAGCAGCGCTTCGGGGAGGCGGTTGAGCTCCTACGAGCAGTACTTC. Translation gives CASSASGRRLSSYEQYF.

The CDR3 DNA sequence: TGTGCCAGCAGTTGGCGACAGGGGGGGGAGGCTTTCTTT. Translating it yields CASSWRQGGEAFF. V and J are TRBV27 and TRBJ1-1; 9 bases line up with TRBD1. This CDR3 spans 13 amino acids. With V trimmed by 4 bases and J by 11 bases, 8 bases remained unmatched. Germline V CDR1 and CDR2: MNHEY, SMNVEV (reference sequence).

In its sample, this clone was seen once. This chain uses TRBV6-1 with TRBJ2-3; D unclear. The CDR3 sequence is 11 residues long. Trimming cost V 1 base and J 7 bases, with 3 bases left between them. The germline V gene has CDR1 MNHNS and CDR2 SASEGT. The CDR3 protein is CASSEVNTQYF. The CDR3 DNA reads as TGTGCCAGCAGTGAAGTGAATACGCAGTATTTT.

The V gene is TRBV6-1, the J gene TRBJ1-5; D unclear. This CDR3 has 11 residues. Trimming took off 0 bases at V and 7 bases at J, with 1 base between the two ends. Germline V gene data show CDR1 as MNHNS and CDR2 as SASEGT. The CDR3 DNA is TGTGCCAGCAGTGAAGCGCAGCCCCAGCATTTT. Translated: CASSEAQPQHF.

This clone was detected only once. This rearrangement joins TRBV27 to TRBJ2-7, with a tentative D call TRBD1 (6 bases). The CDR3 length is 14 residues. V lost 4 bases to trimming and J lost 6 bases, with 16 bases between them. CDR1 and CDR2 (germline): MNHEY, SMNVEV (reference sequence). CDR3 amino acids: CASSWGTSGSEQYF. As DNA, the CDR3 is TGTGCCAGCAGTTGGGGGACAAGTGGCTCCGAGCAGTACTTC.

The CDR3 DNA reads TGTGCCAGCAGCTTTGGGCCGGGCTTAGAGACCCAGTACTTC. Protein: CASSFGPGLETQYF. This sequence joins TRBV7-8 and TRBJ2-5; no reliable D call. This CDR3 region has 14 residues. Germline V lookup: CDR1 SGHVS, CDR2 FQNEAQ. Trimming took off 3 bases at V and 4 bases at J, with 12 bases between the two ends.

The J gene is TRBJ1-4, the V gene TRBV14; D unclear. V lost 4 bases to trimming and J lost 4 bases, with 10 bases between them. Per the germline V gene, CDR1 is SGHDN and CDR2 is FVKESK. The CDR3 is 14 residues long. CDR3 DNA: TGTGCCAGCAGCCGTACAACTGTTAATGAAAAACTGTTTTTT. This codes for CASSRTTVNEKLFF.

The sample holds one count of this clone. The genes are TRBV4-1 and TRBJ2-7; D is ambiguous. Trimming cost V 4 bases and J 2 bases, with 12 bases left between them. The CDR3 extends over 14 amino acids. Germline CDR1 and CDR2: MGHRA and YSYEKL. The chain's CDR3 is CASSPLEDPYEQYF. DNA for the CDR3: TGCGCCAGCAGCCCTTTAGAGGACCCCTACGAGCAGTACTTC.

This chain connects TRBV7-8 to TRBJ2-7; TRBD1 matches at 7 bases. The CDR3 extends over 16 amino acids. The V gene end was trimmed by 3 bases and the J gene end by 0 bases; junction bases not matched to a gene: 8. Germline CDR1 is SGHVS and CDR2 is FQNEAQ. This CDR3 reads CASSFGGQAYSYEQYF. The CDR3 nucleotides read TGTGCCAGCAGCTTCGGAGGACAGGCTTACTCCTACGAGCAGTACTTC.

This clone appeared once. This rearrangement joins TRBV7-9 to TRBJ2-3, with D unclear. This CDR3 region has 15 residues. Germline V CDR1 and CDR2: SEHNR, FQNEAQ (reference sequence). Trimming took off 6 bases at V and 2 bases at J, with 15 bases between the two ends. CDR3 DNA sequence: TGTGCCAGCAGAAAACCCGGATCCGACACAGATACGCAGTATTTT. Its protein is CASRKPGSDTDTQYF.

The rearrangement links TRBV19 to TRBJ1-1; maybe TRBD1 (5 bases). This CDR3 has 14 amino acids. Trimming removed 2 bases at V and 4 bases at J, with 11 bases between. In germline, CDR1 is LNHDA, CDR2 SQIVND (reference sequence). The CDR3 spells CASSIWAGPTEAFF. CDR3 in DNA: TGTGCCAGTAGTATATGGGCAGGGCCCACTGAAGCTTTCTTT.